What follows are 26 T cell receptor beta chains derived from one specimen sequenced in a study of T-cell memory formation after mild COVID-19. Using its own MiXCR run on the 5' RACE reads, TCRdb lists one record per CDR3 protein. The sample records about 150,000 distinct CDR3 sequences, 20% to 25% being singletons. Sequencing was done on a sample of PBMCs or a T cell subset sorted from them (not recorded which). The origin of the receptors is an adult woman who had mild COVID-19 (a few samples of this study predate the infection). Cell type and time point are not known.

This clonotype was observed a few times. CDR3 DNA: TGTGCCAGTAGTGGGCCTAGCGGGGACTACGAGCAGTACTTC. It encodes CASSGPSGDYEQYF. The chain has TRBV19 and TRBJ2-7; 9 nucleotides match TRBD2. The length of the CDR3 is 14 residues. Germline CDR1 reads LNHDA; CDR2 reads SQIVND (reference sequence). Trimming cost V 5 bases and J 3 bases; bases outside gene matches: 5.

This chain joins TRBV4-2 and TRBJ2-7; TRBD2 is a possible D gene (6 bases). The length of the CDR3 is 16 residues. Germline CDR1 and CDR2: LGHNA and YNFKEQ. Trimming shortened V by 4 bases and J by 0 bases, and 16 bases separated the two germline ends. This chain's CDR3 is CASSPEIAVSSYEQYF. As DNA, the CDR3 is TGTGCCAGCAGCCCAGAAATAGCGGTGAGCTCCTACGAGCAGTACTTC.

V and J are TRBV6-2 or TRBV6-3 and TRBJ2-1; unclear D gene. CDR3 length: 11 amino acids. CDR1 is MNHEY and CDR2 is SVGEGT in the germline V gene. Trimming removed 0 bases from V and 9 bases from J, with 3 bases in between. CDR3: CASSYSSEQFF. As DNA, the CDR3 is TGTGCCAGCAGTTACTCAAGTGAGCAGTTCTTC.

For the CDR3, the DNA is TGTGCCAGCAGTTACGAAGAGGGAGGGATTGACTACGAGCAGTACTTC. Amino acid sequence: CASSYEEGGIDYEQYF. This chain connects TRBV6-2 or TRBV6-3 to TRBJ2-7; 7 nucleotides line up with TRBD2. This CDR3 contains 16 residues. The trim removed 2 bases at V and 3 bases at J, leaving 10 bases unmatched. The germline V gene encodes CDR1 MNHEY and CDR2 SVGEGT.

DNA for the CDR3: TGTGCCAGCAGCCAGTTTCGTAGGGGGAACACTGAAGCTTTCTTT. Protein sequence: CASSQFRRGNTEAFF. V and J are TRBV11-2 and TRBJ1-1; a possible D gene is TRBD1 (5 bases). Between the trimmed V and J ends, which lost 5 bases and 1 base, there was a span of 14 bases. The CDR3 consists of 15 residues. From germline, CDR1 is SGHAT and CDR2 FQNNGV.

The chain is built from TRBV9 and TRBJ2-7; D perhaps matches TRBD2 (6 bases). Trimming took off 4 bases at V and 0 bases at J, with 11 bases between the two ends. CDR3 length equals 14 residues. Germline V lookup: CDR1 SGDLS, CDR2 YYNGEE. CDR3 DNA: TGTGCCAGCAGCCCTACGGGACTCTCCTACGAGCAGTACTTC. It codes for CASSPTGLSYEQYF.

The V gene is TRBV7-2, the J gene TRBJ2-3, with 13 nucleotides matching TRBD2. The ends lost 1 base at V and 5 bases at J; junction bases unmatched: 3. This CDR3 contains 16 residues. In germline, CDR1 is SGHTA, CDR2 FQGNSA. The CDR3 sequence is CASSLVLAGGRDTQYF. In DNA, the CDR3 is TGTGCCAGCAGCTTAGTACTAGCGGGAGGGCGAGATACGCAGTATTTT.

J is TRBJ1-6 and V is TRBV7-9, with 11 positions matching TRBD1. Germline lookup yields CDR1 SEHNR and CDR2 FQNEAQ (reference sequence). The CDR3 consists of 14 residues. J was trimmed by 10 bases and V by 4 bases; bases with no gene match: 3. CDR3 loop: CASSWTGGGSPLHF. DNA for the CDR3: TGTGCCAGCAGCTGGACAGGGGGCGGATCACCCCTCCACTTT.

This clonotype showed up just a few times. The J gene is TRBJ2-7, the V gene TRBV24-1, with 7 bases that match TRBD1. J lost 1 base, V lost 9 bases, and 11 bases had no gene match. The germline gives CDR1 KGHDR, CDR2 SFDVKD. The length of the CDR3 is 15 residues. CDR3 bases: TGTGCCACCGGCGCCGGGACAGCCGGTTCCTACGAGCAGTACTTC. Translated: CATGAGTAGSYEQYF.

The CDR3 region is CASSQGRTSGGYNEQFF. For the CDR3, the DNA is TGCGCCAGCAGCCAAGGCAGGACTAGCGGGGGTTACAATGAGCAGTTCTTC. J is TRBJ2-1 and V is TRBV4-1, with TRBD2 matching 13 bases. Germline-derived CDR1 and CDR2 are MGHRA and YSYEKL. This CDR3 region has 17 residues. Trimming took 1 base from V and 4 from J; bases not matched to a gene: 4.

This clonotype turned up a few times. In nucleotides, the CDR3 is TGTGCCAGCAGCCGCGACTACACCGGGGAGCTGTTTTTT. It yields the protein CASSRDYTGELFF. V is TRBV7-9 and J is TRBJ2-2; unclear D gene. Germline V gives CDR1 SEHNR, CDR2 FQNEAQ (reference sequence). The CDR3 runs to 13 residues. V dropped 5 bases and J dropped 3 bases, with 7 bases sitting between them. Combining the CDR3 with reference TRBV7-9 and TRBJ2-2 gives the whole variable domain DTGVSQNPRHKITKRGQNVTFRCDPISEHNRLYWYRQTLGQGPEFLTYFQNEAQLEKSRLLSDRFSAERPKGSFSTLEIQRTEQGDSAMYLCASSRDYTGELFFGEGSRLTVL.

The chain recombines TRBV5-5 with TRBJ1-1, with no clear D. Trimming removed 0 bases from V and 0 bases from J, with 12 bases in between. This CDR3 is 16 amino acids long. Germline V gene lookup returns CDR1 SGHKS and CDR2 YYEKEE (reference sequence). CDR3 amino acids: CASSLDDWEMNTEAFF. The DNA for the CDR3 is TGTGCCAGCAGCTTGGACGACTGGGAGATGAACACTGAAGCTTTCTTT.

This chain links TRBV30 with TRBJ1-5, with 10 nucleotides matching TRBD1. CDR1 and CDR2 (germline): GTSNPN, SVGIG (reference sequence). V gave up 3 bases and J gave up 7 bases; unmatched junction bases: 3. There are 13 residues in the CDR3. DNA of the CDR3: TGTGCCTGGAGGTTGGGACAGGGGCAGCCCCAGCATTTT. Its translation: CAWRLGQGQPQHF.

As DNA, the CDR3 is TGTGCCAGCAGTAGTCCCAGCGGGTACCTGGGGGCTTTCTTT. Protein sequence: CASSSPSGYLGAFF. The chain recombines TRBV5-4 with TRBJ1-1; D not certain. V lost 5 bases to trimming and J lost 11 bases, with 22 bases between them. The CDR3 sequence is 14 residues long. Germline V gives CDR1 SGHNT, CDR2 YYREEE (reference sequence).

This clonotype was observed a few times. The chain is built from TRBV5-1 and TRBJ1-2; the D gene is possibly TRBD1 (6 bases). The V end was cut by 4 bases, the J end by 6 bases, with 16 bases between. The CDR3 has 14 residues. The germline V gene encodes CDR1 SGHRS and CDR2 YFSETQ. CDR3 region: CASSVRTATDGYTF. Written as DNA, the CDR3 is TGCGCCAGCAGCGTACGGACAGCCACAGATGGCTACACCTTC.

A few counts support this clonotype. The V and J genes are TRBV11-2 and TRBJ2-3; D gene unclear. CDR3 length equals 16 residues. CDR1 and CDR2 (germline): SGHAT, FQNNGV. V was clipped by 5 bases and J by 6 bases, with 21 bases between them. CDR3 nucleotides: TGTGCCAGCAGCCCCTCACCCCGGCGGTCCAAGGATACGCAGTATTTT. The encoded protein is CASSPSPRRSKDTQYF.

This clonotype turned up a few times. The rearrangement uses TRBV5-6 and TRBJ1-1; maybe TRBD1 (5 bases). The CDR3 sequence is 14 residues long. V was cut by 4 bases and J by 1 base, with 11 bases left in between. Germline V gene sequence: CDR1 SGHDT, CDR2 YYEEEE. The CDR3 region has the DNA TGTGCCAGCAGCCTAGGGGCAACGAACACTGAAGCTTTCTTT. Translated: CASSLGATNTEAFF.

A few counts support this clonotype. The chain links TRBV27 to TRBJ2-7; possibly TRBD2 for D (6 bases). This CDR3 spans 15 amino acids. Germline lookup yields CDR1 MNHEY and CDR2 SMNVEV (reference sequence). V lost 5 bases, J lost 4 bases, and 18 bases lay in between. CDR3 sequence (DNA): TGTGCCAGCAGTCCTGGGGCTAGCGCGTGGTACGAGCAGTACTTC. Translating it yields CASSPGASAWYEQYF.

This clonotype has only a few counts. This chain joins TRBV5-4 and TRBJ1-2; a possible D gene is TRBD1 (6 bases). Germline V gene lookup returns CDR1 SGHNT and CDR2 YYREEE (reference sequence). V was shortened by 10 bases and J by 4 bases, with 17 bases between the two germline ends. This CDR3 region has 13 residues. The CDR3 is CAVGEQGSYGYTF. DNA for the CDR3: TGTGCCGTGGGGGAACAGGGTAGCTATGGCTACACCTTC.

This clonotype was counted only a few times. The V and J genes are TRBV29-1 and TRBJ2-5, with D perhaps assigned TRBD1 or TRBD2 (6 bases each). V lost 3 bases, J lost 2 bases, and 16 bases lay in between. This CDR3 comprises 15 residues. The germline V gene has CDR1 SQVTM and CDR2 ANQGSEA. Written as DNA, the CDR3 is TGCAGCGTTGAGACGGGCGAGGGGGGACAAGAGACCCAGTACTTC. This translates into CSVETGEGGQETQYF.

The chain uses TRBV29-1 and TRBJ1-1; a possible D gene is TRBD1 (5 bases). The germline V gene has CDR1 SQVTM and CDR2 ANQGSEA. The CDR3 loop spans 13 amino acids. V was pared by 4 bases and J by 3 bases, with 12 bases between. The DNA for the CDR3 is TGCAGCGTTGGGGCGGGGGGTCACACTGAAGCTTTCTTT. It codes for CSVGAGGHTEAFF. The full variable domain, with the rest looked up from reference TRBV29-1 and TRBJ1-1, is SAVISQKPSRDICQRGTSLTIQCQVDSQVTMMFWYRQQPGQSLTLIATANQGSEATYESGFVIDKFPISRPNLTFSTLTVSNMSPEDSSIYLCSVGAGGHTEAFFGQGTRLTVV.

The chain carries TRBV6-7 and TRBJ1-5, with 7 bases aligning to TRBD1. TRBV6-7 has ORF status, its function being uncertain. The CDR3 covers 15 residues. The ends lost 2 bases at V and 6 bases at J; junction bases unmatched: 7. CDR3 in DNA: TGTGCCAGCAGTTACAAGAGGGGGCAGTGTCAGCCCCAGCATTTT. Translated: CASSYKRGQCQPQHF.

This clonotype was seen more than once but under ten times. The CDR3 is CSARREGTVNTEAFF. The CDR3 DNA is TGCAGTGCTAGAAGGGAAGGGACGGTGAACACTGAAGCTTTCTTT. The rearrangement links TRBV20-1 to TRBJ1-1; maybe TRBD1 (5 bases). Germline CDR1 is DFQATT and CDR2 is SNEGSKA (reference sequence). CDR3 length: 15 amino acids. The V gene lost 2 bases and the J gene lost 0 bases, with 13 bases spanning the gap.

J is TRBJ2-2 and V is TRBV5-1, with TRBD1 as a possible D gene (6 bases). V lost 1 base and J lost 4, with 11 bases in between. CDR1 and CDR2 (germline): SGHRS, YFSETQ. This CDR3 has 15 residues. CDR3 region: CASSLSLGATGELFF. Here the CDR3 DNA reads TGCGCCAGCAGCTTGTCGTTGGGGGCCACCGGGGAGCTGTTTTTT. Drawing the rest from reference TRBV5-1 and TRBJ2-2, the complete variable domain is KAGVTQTPRYLIKTRGQQVTLSCSPISGHRSVSWYQQTPGQGLQFLFEYFSETQRNKGNFPGRFSGRQFSNSRSEMNVSTLELGDSALYLCASSLSLGATGELFFGEGSRLTVL.

The chain carries TRBV2 and TRBJ2-2; D is undetermined. V was pared by 1 base and J by 5 bases, with 8 bases between. Germline values: CDR1 SNHLY, CDR2 FYNNEI. This CDR3 contains 14 residues. Written as DNA, the CDR3 is TGTGCCAGCAGTGAAGTTGAAGCTACCGGGGAGCTGTTTTTT. Translated, it gives CASSEVEATGELFF.

V and J are TRBV7-2 and TRBJ2-7; no definite D call. V lost 4 bases, J lost 5 bases, and 15 bases lay in between. Germline lookup yields CDR1 SGHTA and CDR2 FQGNSA. The CDR3 is 14 residues long. CDR3 sequence reads: CASSSVNQPNEQYF. In nucleotides, the CDR3 is TGTGCCAGCAGCTCCGTTAACCAGCCCAACGAGCAGTACTTC.